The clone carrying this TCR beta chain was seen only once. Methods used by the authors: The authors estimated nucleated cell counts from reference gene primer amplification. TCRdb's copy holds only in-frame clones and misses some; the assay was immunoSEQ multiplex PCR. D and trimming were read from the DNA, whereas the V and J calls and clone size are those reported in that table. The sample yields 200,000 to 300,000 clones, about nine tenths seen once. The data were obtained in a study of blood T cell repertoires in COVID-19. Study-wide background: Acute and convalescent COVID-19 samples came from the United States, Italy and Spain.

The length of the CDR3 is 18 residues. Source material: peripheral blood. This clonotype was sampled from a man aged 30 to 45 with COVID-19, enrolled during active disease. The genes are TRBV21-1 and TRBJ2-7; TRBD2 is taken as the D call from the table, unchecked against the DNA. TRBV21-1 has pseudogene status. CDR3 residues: CASSKLLAGGSSSYEQYF. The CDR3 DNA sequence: TGTGCCAGCAGCAAGCTATTGGCGGGGGGCTCCAGCTCCTACGAGCAGTACTTC.